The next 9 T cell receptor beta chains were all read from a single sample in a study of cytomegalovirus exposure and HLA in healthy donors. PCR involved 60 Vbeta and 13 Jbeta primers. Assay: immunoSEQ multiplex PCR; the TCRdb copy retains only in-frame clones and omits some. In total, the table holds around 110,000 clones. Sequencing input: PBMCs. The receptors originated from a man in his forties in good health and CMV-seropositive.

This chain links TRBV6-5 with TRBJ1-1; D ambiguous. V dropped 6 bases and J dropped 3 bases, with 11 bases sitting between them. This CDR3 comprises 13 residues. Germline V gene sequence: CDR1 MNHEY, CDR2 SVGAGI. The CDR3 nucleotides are TGTGCCAGCAGCCGAACTAGATACACTGAAGCTTTCTTT. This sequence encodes CASSRTRYTEAFF.

The CDR3 DNA is TGTGCCAGCAGCTTAGTGACAGGGATCTCCACAGATACGCAGTATTTT. Encoded protein: CASSLVTGISTDTQYF. This chain links TRBV7-8 with TRBJ2-3; 7 nucleotides line up with TRBD1. V trimming: 1 base; J trimming: 2 bases; junction bases outside the gene matches: 6. This CDR3 contains 16 residues. Germline CDR1 and CDR2: SGHVS and FQNEAQ.

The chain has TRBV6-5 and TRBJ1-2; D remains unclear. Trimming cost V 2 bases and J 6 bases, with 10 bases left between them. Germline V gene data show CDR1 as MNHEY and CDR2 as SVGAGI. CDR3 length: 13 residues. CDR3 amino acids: CASSYRRGDGYTF. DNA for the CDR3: TGTGCCAGCAGTTACAGGCGGGGAGATGGCTACACCTTC.

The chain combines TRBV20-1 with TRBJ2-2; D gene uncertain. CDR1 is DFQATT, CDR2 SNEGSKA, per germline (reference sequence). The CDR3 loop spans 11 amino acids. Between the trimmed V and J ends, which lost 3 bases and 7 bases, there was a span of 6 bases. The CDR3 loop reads CSARAGGELFF. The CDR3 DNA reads TGCAGTGCTAGGGCTGGCGGGGAGCTGTTTTTT.

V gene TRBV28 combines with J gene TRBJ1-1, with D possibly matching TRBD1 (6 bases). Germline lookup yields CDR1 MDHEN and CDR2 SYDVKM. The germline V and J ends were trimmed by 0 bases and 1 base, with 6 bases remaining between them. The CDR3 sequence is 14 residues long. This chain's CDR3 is CASSLWTGNTEAFF. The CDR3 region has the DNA TGTGCCAGCAGTTTATGGACAGGGAACACTGAAGCTTTCTTT.

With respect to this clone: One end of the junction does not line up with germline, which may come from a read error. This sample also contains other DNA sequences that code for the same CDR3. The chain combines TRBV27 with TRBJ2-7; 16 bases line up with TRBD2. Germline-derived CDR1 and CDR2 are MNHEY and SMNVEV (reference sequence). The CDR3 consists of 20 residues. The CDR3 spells CASSLRGRGLAGGITYEQYF. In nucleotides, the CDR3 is TGTGCCAGTAGTTTAAGGGGTAGGGGACTAGCGGGAGGGATTACCTACGAGCAGTACTTC.

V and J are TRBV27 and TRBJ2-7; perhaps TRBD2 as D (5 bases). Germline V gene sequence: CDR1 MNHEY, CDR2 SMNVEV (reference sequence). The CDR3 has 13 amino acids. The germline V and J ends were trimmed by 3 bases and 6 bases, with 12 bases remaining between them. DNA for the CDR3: TGTGCCAGCAGTTTTACTAGGGAGACCGAGCAGTACTTC. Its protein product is CASSFTRETEQYF.

The DNA for the CDR3 is TGCAGCGTGAGGGACACCCCGAGGGAGACCCAGTACTTC. It codes for CSVRDTPRETQYF. The genes are TRBV29-1 and TRBJ2-5; possibly TRBD1 for D (6 bases). The ends were cut back, 6 bases at V and 5 bases at J, with 16 bases in the middle. The CDR3 is 13 amino acids. Per germline, CDR1 SQVTM and CDR2 ANQGSEA. Based on the CDR3 plus reference TRBV29-1 and TRBJ2-5, the full variable domain is SAVISQKPSRDICQRGTSLTIQCQVDSQVTMMFWYRQQPGQSLTLIATANQGSEATYESGFVIDKFPISRPNLTFSTLTVSNMSPEDSSIYLCSVRDTPRETQYFGPGTRLLVL.

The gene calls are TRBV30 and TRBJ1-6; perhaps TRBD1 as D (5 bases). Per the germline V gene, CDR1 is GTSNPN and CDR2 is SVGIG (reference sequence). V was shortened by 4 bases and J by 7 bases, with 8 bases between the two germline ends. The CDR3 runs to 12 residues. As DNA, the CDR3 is TGTGCCTGGAAACAGGAAAATTCACCCCTCCACTTT. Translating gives CAWKQENSPLHF.